This TCR beta chain was documented in a study of radiation and T cells in renal cell carcinoma. Germline CDR1 reads MNHEY; CDR2 reads SVGAGI. V lost 6 bases and J lost 4, with 15 bases in between. The CDR3 length is 14 residues. The method was immunoSEQ multiplex PCR; TCRdb's version includes in-frame clones alone and lacks a portion of them. Among about 130,000 clones listed, around 80% were seen once. Time point meaning: blood 2 weeks post-SBRT. Stated treatment: 15 Gy SBRT to primary tumor, nephrectomy 4 weeks later. The sequence was obtained from a man aged 50-59 years with renal cell carcinoma. This sequence joins TRBV6-5 and TRBJ1-2; possibly TRBD1 for D (5 bases). The sample consisted of blood, taken from a patient whose treatment included radiotherapy and nephrectomy. Here the CDR3 reads CASRAVGGSYGYTF. The DNA for the CDR3 is TGTGCCAGCAGGGCCGTGGGGGGATCCTATGGCTACACCTTC.